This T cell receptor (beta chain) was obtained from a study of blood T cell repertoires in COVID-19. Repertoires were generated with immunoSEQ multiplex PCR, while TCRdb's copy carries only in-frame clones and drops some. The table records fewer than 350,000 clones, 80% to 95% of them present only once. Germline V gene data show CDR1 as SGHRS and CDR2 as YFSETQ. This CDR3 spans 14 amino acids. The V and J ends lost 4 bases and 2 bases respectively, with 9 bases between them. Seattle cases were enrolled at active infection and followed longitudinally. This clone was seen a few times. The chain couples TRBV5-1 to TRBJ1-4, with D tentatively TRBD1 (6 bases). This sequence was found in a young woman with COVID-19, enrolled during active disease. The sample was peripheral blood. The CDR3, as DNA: TGCGCCAGCAGCCCTACAGGGACTAATGAAAAACTGTTTTTT. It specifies CASSPTGTNEKLFF.